The 18 T cell receptor beta chains below come from one sample, sequenced in a study of immune evolution from preneoplasia to lung adenocarcinoma. Clones were sequenced by immunoSEQ multiplex PCR, and TCRdb holds only the in-frame ones, with some missing. The repertoire consists of about 41,000 clones, with over 75% occurring once and the leading ten covering around 4.7%. Sequencing used FFPE invasive lung adenocarcinoma tissue. The receptors were sampled from a person in their sixties with lung adenocarcinoma.

V gene TRBV6-5 combines with J gene TRBJ2-1; 7 bases match TRBD1. V trimming: 6 bases; J trimming: 4 bases; junction bases outside the gene matches: 9. Germline assignment: CDR1 MNHEY and CDR2 SVGAGI. The CDR3 loop spans 15 amino acids. CDR3 coding DNA: TGTGCCAGCAGACGCCGGGACAGCGGATACAATGAGCAGTTCTTC. It codes for CASRRRDSGYNEQFF.

The chain uses TRBV7-9 and TRBJ1-4; a possible D gene is TRBD1 (6 bases). In germline, CDR1 is SEHNR, CDR2 FQNEAQ (reference sequence). CDR3 length equals 14 residues. V lost 5 bases and J 4 bases, leaving 11 bases between the germline ends. CDR3 in DNA: TGTGCCAGCAGCCAGACAGGACATAATGAAAAACTGTTTTTT. Translation gives CASSQTGHNEKLFF.

V and J are TRBV28 and TRBJ1-1, with D maybe TRBD1 (6 bases). V lost 3 bases to trimming and J lost 1 base, with 12 bases between them. The CDR3 consists of 15 residues. Germline V gene lookup returns CDR1 MDHEN and CDR2 SYDVKM. The CDR3 region has the DNA TGTGCCAGCAGTTTCGGGGGGGCAGGGAACACTGAAGCTTTCTTT. This gives the protein CASSFGGAGNTEAFF. Complete variable domain (other parts from reference TRBV28 and TRBJ1-1): DVKVTQSSRYLVKRTGEKVFLECVQDMDHENMFWYRQDPGLGLRLIYFSYDVKMKEKGDIPEGYSVSREKKERFSLILESASTNQTSMYLCASSFGGAGNTEAFFGQGTRLTVV.

The chain recombines TRBV19 with TRBJ1-5, with TRBD1 identical over 7 bases. Germline assignment: CDR1 LNHDA and CDR2 SQIVND (reference sequence). V was clipped by 6 bases and J by 1 base; unmatched bases: 6. This CDR3 spans 15 amino acids. The CDR3 sequence: CASRGTAPSNQPQHF. The CDR3 bases are TGTGCCAGTAGGGGGACAGCTCCCAGCAATCAGCCCCAGCATTTT.

J is TRBJ1-3 and V is TRBV18, with a weak D call TRBD1 (6 bases). Trimming cost V 4 bases and J 5 bases, with 18 bases left between them. CDR3 length: 16 amino acids. Germline assignment: CDR1 KGHSH and CDR2 LQKENI. The CDR3 spells CASSRSGGGQRNTIYF. The CDR3, as DNA: TGTGCCAGCTCACGGTCTGGGGGAGGACAGAGAAACACCATATATTTT.

This clone came up a few times. The rearrangement links TRBV11-3 to TRBJ2-5; D is uncertain. This CDR3 is built from 12 residues. Looked up from germline, CDR1 is SGHNT and CDR2 is YENEEA. The V and J ends lost 2 bases and 3 bases respectively, with 4 bases between them. The CDR3 DNA is TGTGCCAGCAGCTTAACGGAAGAGACCCAGTACTTC. This translates into CASSLTEETQYF.

This clone was observed at least ten times. This same CDR3 is encoded by further DNA sequences in the sample. The chain links TRBV19 to TRBJ1-5; possibly TRBD1 for D (6 bases). Trimming took off 9 bases at V and 6 bases at J, with 12 bases between the two ends. The CDR3 loop spans 12 amino acids. Per germline, CDR1 LNHDA and CDR2 SQIVND (reference sequence). The CDR3 DNA reads TGTGCCAGCGATCCAGGGGTTCAGCCCCAGCATTTT. This codes for CASDPGVQPQHF.

The V and J genes are TRBV7-6 and TRBJ2-5; 8 positions match TRBD1. The CDR3 is 15 amino acids. CDR1 is SGHVS, CDR2 FNYEAQ, per germline. Trimming removed 3 bases from V and 4 bases from J; junction bases left unmatched: 7. This chain's CDR3 is CASSLWTGTRETQYF. CDR3 DNA sequence: TGTGCCAGCAGCTTGTGGACAGGGACGCGAGAGACCCAGTACTTC.

The chain joins TRBV6-5 to TRBJ1-2; no definite D call. Germline CDR1 is MNHEY and CDR2 is SVGAGI. Trimming left V 2 bases short and J 6 bases short, with 19 bases between. This CDR3 spans 16 amino acids. The CDR3 region has the DNA TGTGCCAGCAGTTACAGTCGTCGGACGGCTGTCAATGGCTACACCTTC. Translated: CASSYSRRTAVNGYTF.

By its share, this clone is medium-sized (0.01 to 0.1%). The chain employs TRBV11-3 and TRBJ2-5; TRBD2 matches at 12 bases. Per germline, CDR1 SGHNT and CDR2 YENEEA. This CDR3 has 16 residues. The J segment lost 0 bases and the V segment lost 5 bases, leaving 4 bases of the junction unmatched. CDR3 in amino acids: CASSPWTSGNQETQYF. The CDR3 region has the DNA TGTGCCAGCAGCCCGTGGACTAGCGGGAACCAAGAGACCCAGTACTTC.

V is TRBV2 and J is TRBJ2-6, with D perhaps being TRBD1 or TRBD2 (5 bases each). Trimming removed 5 bases from V and 3 bases from J, with 8 bases in between. The CDR3 covers 14 residues. The germline V gene encodes CDR1 SNHLY and CDR2 FYNNEI. The CDR3 spells CASSRGVGANVLTF. DNA of the CDR3: TGTGCCAGCAGTCGAGGGGTTGGGGCCAACGTCCTGACTTTC. The whole variable domain, filled in from reference TRBV2 and TRBJ2-6, reads EPEVTQTPSHQVTQMGQEVILRCVPISNHLYFYWYRQILGQKVEFLVSFYNNEISEKSEIFDDQFSVERPDGSNFTLKIRSTKLEDSAMYFCASSRGVGANVLTFGAGSRLTVL.

The rearrangement uses TRBV5-4 and TRBJ1-1; D is unresolved. Between the trimmed V and J ends, which lost 3 bases and 0 bases, there was a span of 6 bases. CDR3 length: 13 residues. The germline V gene encodes CDR1 SGHNT and CDR2 YYREEE (reference sequence). The CDR3 sequence: CASSSTVNTEAFF. In nucleotides, the CDR3 is TGTGCCAGCAGCTCGACGGTGAACACTGAAGCTTTCTTT.

The rearrangement joins TRBV6-1 to TRBJ2-6; D may be TRBD2 (6 bases). CDR1 is MNHNS and CDR2 is SASEGT in the germline V gene. V was cut by 6 bases and J by 1 base, with 10 bases left in between. This CDR3 region has 15 residues. The CDR3 is CASRAGGSGANVLTF. In nucleotides, the CDR3 is TGTGCCAGCAGGGCAGGAGGGTCTGGGGCCAACGTCCTGACTTTC.

In this sample, this clone turned up once. The V call is TRBV28, the J call TRBJ1-3; D gene unclear. The V and J ends lost 3 bases and 0 bases respectively, with 9 bases between them. Germline assignment: CDR1 MDHEN and CDR2 SYDVKM. This CDR3 has 15 amino acids. The CDR3 region has the DNA TGTGCCAGCAGTTTGTGGGATTTCTCTGGAAACACCATATATTTT. It encodes CASSLWDFSGNTIYF.

The V gene is TRBV23-1, the J gene TRBJ1-5, with TRBD1 matching over 10 bases. TRBV23-1 is identified as an open reading frame with a role that is uncertain. V was pared by 6 bases and J by 7 bases, with 3 bases of the junction left unmatched. The CDR3 consists of 13 residues. CDR3 in amino acids: CASRTGGLQPQHF. The CDR3 DNA follows: TGCGCCAGCAGGACAGGGGGCTTGCAGCCCCAGCATTTT.

J is TRBJ1-2 and V is TRBV7-2; D unclear. Trimming pared 3 bases from V and 2 bases from J, leaving 7 bases between. The length of the CDR3 is 13 residues. The germline CDR1 and CDR2 sequences are SGHTA and FQGNSA. The CDR3 spells CASSFYRNYGYTF. DNA of the CDR3: TGTGCCAGCAGCTTCTACAGAAACTATGGCTACACCTTC.

The chain couples TRBV7-7 to TRBJ2-5; D perhaps matches TRBD1 (5 bases). CDR1 and CDR2 (germline): SSHAT, FNYEAQ (reference sequence). The CDR3 is 14 residues long. V lost 6 bases and J 4 bases, leaving 15 bases between the germline ends. The CDR3: CASSQTGRRETQYF. CDR3 DNA: TGTGCCAGCAGTCAAACAGGACGGCGAGAGACCCAGTACTTC.

This clone is a singleton in its sample. J is TRBJ2-7 and V is TRBV27, with D possibly being TRBD2 (6 bases). Germline V gene lookup returns CDR1 MNHEY and CDR2 SMNVEV (reference sequence). V lost 1 base and J 2 bases, leaving 12 bases between the germline ends. CDR3 length: 15 amino acids. CDR3 loop: CASSLYGSVAYEQYF. The CDR3 DNA reads TGTGCCAGCAGTTTATACGGGAGTGTCGCCTACGAGCAGTACTTC.